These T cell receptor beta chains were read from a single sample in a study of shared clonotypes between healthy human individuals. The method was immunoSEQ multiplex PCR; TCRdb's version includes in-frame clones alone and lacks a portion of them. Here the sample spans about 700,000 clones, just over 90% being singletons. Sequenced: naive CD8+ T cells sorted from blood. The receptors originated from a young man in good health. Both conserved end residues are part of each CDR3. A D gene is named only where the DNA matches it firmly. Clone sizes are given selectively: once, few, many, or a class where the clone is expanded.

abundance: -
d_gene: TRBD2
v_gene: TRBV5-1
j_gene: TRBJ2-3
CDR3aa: CASSLPGTSGSPADTQYF
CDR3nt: TGCGCCAGCAGCTTACCCGGGACTAGCGGGAGTCCAGCAGATACGCAGTATTTT

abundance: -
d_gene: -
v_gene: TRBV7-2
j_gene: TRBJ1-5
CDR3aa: CASSLFGNSNQPQHF
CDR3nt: TGTGCCAGCAGCTTATTTGGGAATAGCAATCAGCCCCAGCATTTT

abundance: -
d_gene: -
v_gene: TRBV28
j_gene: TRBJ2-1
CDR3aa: CASSLRDTQFF
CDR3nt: TGTGCCAGCAGTTTACGGGATACTCAGTTCTTC

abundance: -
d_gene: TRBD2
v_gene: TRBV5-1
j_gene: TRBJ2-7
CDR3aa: CASSLIPSGQGFYEQYF
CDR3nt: TGCGCCAGCAGCTTGATCCCTAGCGGGCAGGGGTTCTACGAGCAGTACTTC

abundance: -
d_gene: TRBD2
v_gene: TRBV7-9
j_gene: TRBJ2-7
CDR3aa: CASSLGGLAGTYEQYF
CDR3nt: TGTGCCAGCAGCTTAGGGGGGCTAGCGGGAACCTACGAGCAGTACTTC

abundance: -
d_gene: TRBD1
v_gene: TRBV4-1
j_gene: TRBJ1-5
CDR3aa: CASSPNPTGTQPQHF
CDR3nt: TGCGCCAGCAGCCCCAATCCGACAGGGACTCAGCCCCAGCATTTT

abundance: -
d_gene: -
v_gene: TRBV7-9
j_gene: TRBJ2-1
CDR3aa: CASRGAQRNEQFF
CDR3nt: TGTGCCTCCCGAGGGGCTCAGAGGAATGAGCAGTTCTTC

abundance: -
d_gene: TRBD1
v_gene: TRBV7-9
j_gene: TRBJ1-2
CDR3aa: CASSHVSQTGGEDPYGYTF
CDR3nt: TGTGCCAGCAGCCACGTGTCTCAGACAGGGGGCGAAGACCCCTATGGCTACACCTTC

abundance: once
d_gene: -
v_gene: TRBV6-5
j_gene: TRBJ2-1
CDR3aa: CASSYDRPSYNEQFF
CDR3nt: TGTGCCAGCAGTTACGACAGGCCTTCCTACAATGAGCAGTTCTTC

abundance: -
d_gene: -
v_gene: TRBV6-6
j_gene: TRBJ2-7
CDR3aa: CASRPSGWDGSYEQYF
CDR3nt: TGTGCCAGCAGACCGTCCGGCTGGGATGGGTCGTACGAGCAGTACTTC

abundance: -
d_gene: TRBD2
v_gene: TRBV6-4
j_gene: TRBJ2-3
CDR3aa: CASSAGGTQYF
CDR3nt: TGTGCCAGCAGTGCGGGAGGTACGCAGTATTTT

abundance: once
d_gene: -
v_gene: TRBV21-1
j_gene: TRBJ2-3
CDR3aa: CASSKVWVRQGSRITPDTQYF
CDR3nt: TGTGCCAGCAGCAAAGTCTGGGTAAGACAGGGGTCACGTATCACTCCAGATACGCAGTATTTT

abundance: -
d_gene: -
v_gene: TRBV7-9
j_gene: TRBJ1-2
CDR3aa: CASSWSLTTNYGYTF
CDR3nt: TGTGCCAGCAGCTGGAGCCTGACCACCAACTATGGCTACACCTTC

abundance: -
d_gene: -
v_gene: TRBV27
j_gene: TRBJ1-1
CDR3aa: CASSFARSEAFF
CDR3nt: TGTGCCAGCAGTTTTGCCAGGTCTGAAGCTTTCTTT

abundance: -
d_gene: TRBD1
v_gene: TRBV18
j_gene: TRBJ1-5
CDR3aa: CASSPSPGQGNQPQHF
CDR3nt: TGTGCCAGCTCACCATCCCCGGGACAGGGCAATCAGCCCCAGCATTTT

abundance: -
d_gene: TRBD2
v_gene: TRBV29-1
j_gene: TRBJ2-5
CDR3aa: CSVRLAGVGETQYF
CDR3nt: TGCAGCGTTCGACTAGCGGGAGTTGGTGAGACCCAGTACTTC

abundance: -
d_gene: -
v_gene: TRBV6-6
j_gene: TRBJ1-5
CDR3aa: CASSYSWAGGNQPQHF
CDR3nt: TGTGCCAGCAGTTACTCTTGGGCAGGGGGCAATCAGCCCCAGCATTTT

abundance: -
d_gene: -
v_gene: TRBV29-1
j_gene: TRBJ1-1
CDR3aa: CSVEGGWSTEAFF
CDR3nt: TGCAGCGTTGAGGGGGGGTGGAGCACTGAAGCTTTCTTT

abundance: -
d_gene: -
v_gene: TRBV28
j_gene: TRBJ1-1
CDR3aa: CASSSGRNTEAFF
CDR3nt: TGTGCCAGCAGTTCCGGACGGAACACTGAAGCTTTCTTT

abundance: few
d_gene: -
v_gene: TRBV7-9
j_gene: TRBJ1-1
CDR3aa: CASSVTTGVVDTEAFF
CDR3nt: TGTGCCAGCAGCGTTACAACGGGCGTGGTGGACACTGAAGCTTTCTTT

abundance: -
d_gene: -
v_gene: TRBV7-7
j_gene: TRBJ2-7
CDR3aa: CASSSKSADLHEQYF
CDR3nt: TGTGCTAGCAGCTCAAAAAGTGCGGATCTTCACGAGCAGTACTTC

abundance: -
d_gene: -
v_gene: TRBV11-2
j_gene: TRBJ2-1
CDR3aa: CASSLDGSSYNEQFF
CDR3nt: TGTGCCAGCAGCTTGGACGGAAGCTCCTACAATGAGCAGTTCTTC

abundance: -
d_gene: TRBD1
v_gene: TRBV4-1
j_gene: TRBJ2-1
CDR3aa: CASSNRGTGVMNEQFF
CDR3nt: TGCGCCAGCAGTAACAGAGGGACAGGGGTTATGAATGAGCAGTTCTTC

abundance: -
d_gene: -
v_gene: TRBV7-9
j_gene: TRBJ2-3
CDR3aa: CASSSTPGTWATDTQYF
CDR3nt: TGTGCCAGCAGCTCGACGCCTGGTACCTGGGCGACAGATACGCAGTATTTT

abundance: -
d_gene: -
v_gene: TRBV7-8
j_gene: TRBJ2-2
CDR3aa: CASSLVVAGSNTGELFF
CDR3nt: TGTGCCAGCAGCTTAGTTGTGGCAGGGTCGAACACCGGGGAGCTGTTTTTT

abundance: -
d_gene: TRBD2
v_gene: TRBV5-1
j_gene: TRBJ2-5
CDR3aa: CASSRIAGYQETQYF
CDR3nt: TGCGCCAGCAGCAGGATAGCGGGCTACCAAGAGACCCAGTACTTC

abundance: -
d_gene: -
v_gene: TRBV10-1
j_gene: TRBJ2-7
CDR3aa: CASSKTRSSYEQYF
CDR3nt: TGCGCCAGCAGCAAGACTCGTAGCTCCTACGAGCAGTACTTC

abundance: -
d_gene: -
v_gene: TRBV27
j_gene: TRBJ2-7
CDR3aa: CASRFSRAHEQYF
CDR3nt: TGTGCCAGCAGATTCAGCAGGGCCCACGAGCAGTACTTC

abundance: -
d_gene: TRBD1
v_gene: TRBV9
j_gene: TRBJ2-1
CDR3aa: CASSPGTGRYPANEQFF
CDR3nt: TGTGCCAGCAGCCCAGGGACAGGGCGCTACCCCGCGAATGAGCAGTTCTTC

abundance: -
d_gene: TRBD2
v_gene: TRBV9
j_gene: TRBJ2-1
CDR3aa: CASSGGSGTIYNEQFF
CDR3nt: TGTGCCAGCAGCGGAGGTTCGGGGACTATATACAATGAGCAGTTCTTC

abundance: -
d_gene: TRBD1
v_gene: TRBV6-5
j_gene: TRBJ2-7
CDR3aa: CASSYSPTGGNYEQYF
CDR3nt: TGTGCCAGCAGTTACTCCCCGACAGGGGGAAATTACGAGCAGTACTTC

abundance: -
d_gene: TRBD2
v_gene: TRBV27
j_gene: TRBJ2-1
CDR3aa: CATQPLAGGPYNEQFF
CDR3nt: TGTGCCACCCAGCCCTTAGCGGGAGGGCCCTACAATGAGCAGTTCTTC